The sequence of this T cell receptor beta chain was determined in a study of cytomegalovirus exposure and HLA in healthy donors. Study-wide points: A prior analysis recorded that most TCR beta V segments were productive about 87% or about 30% of the time.

Trimming removed 0 bases from V and 6 bases from J, with 5 bases in between. Germline-derived CDR1 and CDR2 are GTSNPN and SVGIG (reference sequence). This CDR3 is built from 11 residues. Details on this clone: What it recognizes is unknown.

The study ran its PCR with 60 Vbeta and 13 Jbeta primers. Generated by immunoSEQ multiplex PCR, the TCRdb table keeps only in-frame clones and is missing some. The table lists more than 150,000 clones, around 84% of them singletons. The sample taken for sequencing was PBMCs. The V gene is TRBV30, the J gene TRBJ1-2; D gene ambiguous. This clonotype was sampled from a woman between 18 and 30 years old in good health and CMV-seronegative. The DNA of the CDR3 is TGTGCCTGGAGTGTACGGGATGGCTACACCTTC. Protein sequence: CAWSVRDGYTF.